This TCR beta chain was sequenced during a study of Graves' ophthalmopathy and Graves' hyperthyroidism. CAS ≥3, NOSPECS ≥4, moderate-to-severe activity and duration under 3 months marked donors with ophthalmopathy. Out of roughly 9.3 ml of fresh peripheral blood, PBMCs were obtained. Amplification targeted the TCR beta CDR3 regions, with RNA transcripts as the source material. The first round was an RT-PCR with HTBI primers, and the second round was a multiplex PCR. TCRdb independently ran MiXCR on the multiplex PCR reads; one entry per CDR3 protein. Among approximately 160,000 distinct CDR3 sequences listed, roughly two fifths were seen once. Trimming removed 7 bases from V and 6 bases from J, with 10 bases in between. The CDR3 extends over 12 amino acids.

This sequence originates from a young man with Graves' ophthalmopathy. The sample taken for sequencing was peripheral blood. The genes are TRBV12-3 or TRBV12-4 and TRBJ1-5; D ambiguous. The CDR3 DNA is TGTGCCAGCACCATCGACGTTCAGCCCCAGCATTTT. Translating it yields CASTIDVQPQHF.